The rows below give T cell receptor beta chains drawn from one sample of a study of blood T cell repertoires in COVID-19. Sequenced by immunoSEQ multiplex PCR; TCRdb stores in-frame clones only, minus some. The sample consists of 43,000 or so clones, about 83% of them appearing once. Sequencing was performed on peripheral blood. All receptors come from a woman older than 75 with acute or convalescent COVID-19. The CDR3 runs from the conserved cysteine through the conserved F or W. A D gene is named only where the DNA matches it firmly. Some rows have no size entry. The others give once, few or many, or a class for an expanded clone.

CDR3 DNA: TGTGCCAGTAGTCGGGACAGCGGCCCCGGAGGCTATGGCTACACCTTC
CDR3 protein: CASSRDSGPGGYGYTF
V gene: TRBV19
J gene: TRBJ1-2
CDR3 length: 16
D gene: TRBD1
clone size: NA

CDR3 DNA: TGCGCCAGCAGCCCTCGGGGGAGGGGGGCCTTTAACTATGGCTACACCTTC
CDR3 protein: CASSPRGRGAFNYGYTF
V gene: TRBV5-1
J gene: TRBJ1-2
CDR3 length: 17
D gene: NA
clone size: NA

CDR3 DNA: TGTGCCAGCACTCGACAGGCCCCGAACACTGAAGCTTTCTTT
CDR3 protein: CASTRQAPNTEAFF
V gene: TRBV5-4
J gene: TRBJ1-1
CDR3 length: 14
D gene: NA
clone size: NA

CDR3 DNA: TGCAGCGCACTCGGACAGGGGGCTACTGAAGCTTTCTTT
CDR3 protein: CSALGQGATEAFF
V gene: TRBV29-1
J gene: TRBJ1-1
CDR3 length: 13
D gene: TRBD1
clone size: NA

CDR3 DNA: TGTGCCAGCAGCTCCGGGACTAGCGGAGAATACAATGAGCAGTTCTTC
CDR3 protein: CASSSGTSGEYNEQFF
V gene: TRBV5-4
J gene: TRBJ2-1
CDR3 length: 16
D gene: TRBD2
clone size: once

CDR3 DNA: TGTGCCAGCAGCCCCATGGGCACAGCCGCTAACTATGGCTACACCTTC
CDR3 protein: CASSPMGTAANYGYTF
V gene: TRBV7-9
J gene: TRBJ1-2
CDR3 length: 16
D gene: NA
clone size: NA

CDR3 DNA: TGTGCCAGCACCCGACGGGGGGGCGGTCAGCCCCAGCATTTT
CDR3 protein: CASTRRGGGQPQHF
V gene: TRBV6-5
J gene: TRBJ1-5
CDR3 length: 14
D gene: NA
clone size: NA

CDR3 DNA: TGTGCCAGCAGCTTGAGTCTCAGGACTTATTCTGGAAACACCATATATTTT
CDR3 protein: CASSLSLRTYSGNTIYF
V gene: TRBV5-6
J gene: TRBJ1-3
CDR3 length: 17
D gene: NA
clone size: few

CDR3 DNA: TGTGCCAGCAGTGACTTTAAGGGGGGCTACACCTTC
CDR3 protein: CASSDFKGGYTF
V gene: TRBV6-4
J gene: TRBJ1-2
CDR3 length: 12
D gene: NA
clone size: NA

CDR3 DNA: TGCGCCAGCAGCTTGTTTTCGGGGGCCTGGGGAGGGGATGAAAAACTGTTTTTT
CDR3 protein: CASSLFSGAWGGDEKLFF
V gene: TRBV5-1
J gene: TRBJ1-4
CDR3 length: 18
D gene: NA
clone size: NA

CDR3 DNA: TGTGCCTGCACTCGCTCCTACGAGCAGTACTTC
CDR3 protein: CACTRSYEQYF
V gene: TRBV30
J gene: TRBJ2-7
CDR3 length: 11
D gene: NA
clone size: NA

CDR3 DNA: TGTGCCAGCTCACCACGGCCAGGGGTCTTCGAACTGTTTTTT
CDR3 protein: CASSPRPGVFELFF
V gene: TRBV18
J gene: TRBJ1-4
CDR3 length: 14
D gene: NA
clone size: NA

CDR3 DNA: TGCGCCAGCAGTAGGGACAGAGGGGACACTGAAGCTTTCTTT
CDR3 protein: CASSRDRGDTEAFF
V gene: TRBV5-1
J gene: TRBJ1-1
CDR3 length: 14
D gene: TRBD1
clone size: NA

CDR3 DNA: TGCGCCAGCAGCCAAGGGGGGAGGGGAGTTGATGAAAAACTGTTTTTT
CDR3 protein: CASSQGGRGVDEKLFF
V gene: TRBV4-1
J gene: TRBJ1-4
CDR3 length: 16
D gene: NA
clone size: NA

CDR3 DNA: TGTGCCAGCAGCCGGCTGGGAGGTAATGAAAAACTGTTTTTT
CDR3 protein: CASSRLGGNEKLFF
V gene: TRBV3-1/TRBV3-2
J gene: TRBJ1-4
CDR3 length: 14
D gene: NA
clone size: NA

CDR3 DNA: TGTGCCAGCAGCAAAGCGGTGGGGAGCAGTGCTGGAAACACCATATATTTT
CDR3 protein: CASSKAVGSSAGNTIYF
V gene: TRBV21-1
J gene: TRBJ1-3
CDR3 length: 17
D gene: NA
clone size: NA

CDR3 DNA: TGCGCCAGCAGCTCTAATACGGGGACACTCGGTTCCAATGAGCAGTTCTTC
CDR3 protein: CASSSNTGTLGSNEQFF
V gene: TRBV5-1
J gene: TRBJ2-1
CDR3 length: 17
D gene: NA
clone size: NA

CDR3 DNA: TGTGCCAGCAGCCAGGGACAGGGGACAGTCTCCTACAATGAGCAGTTCTTC
CDR3 protein: CASSQGQGTVSYNEQFF
V gene: TRBV3-1/TRBV3-2
J gene: TRBJ2-1
CDR3 length: 17
D gene: TRBD1
clone size: NA

CDR3 DNA: TGTGCCAGCAGCTTGTTGGGACAGGGAGAGACCCAGTACTTC
CDR3 protein: CASSLLGQGETQYF
V gene: TRBV5-6
J gene: TRBJ2-5
CDR3 length: 14
D gene: TRBD1
clone size: NA

CDR3 DNA: TGTGCCAGCTCATTCGTCCGGGACAGGGGAGGACATGGCTACACCTTC
CDR3 protein: CASSFVRDRGGHGYTF
V gene: TRBV18
J gene: TRBJ1-2
CDR3 length: 16
D gene: TRBD1
clone size: NA

CDR3 DNA: TGTGCCAGTAGCCCGGGACAGGCAATTCCTGGAAACACCATATATTTT
CDR3 protein: CASSPGQAIPGNTIYF
V gene: TRBV19
J gene: TRBJ1-3
CDR3 length: 16
D gene: TRBD1
clone size: NA

CDR3 DNA: TGTGCCAGCAGCTTGCCCTCCCAGGGGGAGGATGGCTACACCTTC
CDR3 protein: CASSLPSQGEDGYTF
V gene: TRBV7-9
J gene: TRBJ1-2
CDR3 length: 15
D gene: TRBD1
clone size: NA

CDR3 DNA: TGTGCCAGCAGCCAAGATCGTCCAGGACAGGATATTTACGAGCAGTACTTC
CDR3 protein: CASSQDRPGQDIYEQYF
V gene: TRBV3-1/TRBV3-2
J gene: TRBJ2-7
CDR3 length: 17
D gene: TRBD1
clone size: NA

CDR3 DNA: TGTGCCAGCAGTTTATCATCAGTCAGGAACACTGAAGCTTTCTTT
CDR3 protein: CASSLSSVRNTEAFF
V gene: TRBV27
J gene: TRBJ1-1
CDR3 length: 15
D gene: NA
clone size: NA

CDR3 DNA: TGTGCCAGCAGCTTGGACGAGGGCACCTACGAGCAGTACTTC
CDR3 protein: CASSLDEGTYEQYF
V gene: TRBV5-5
J gene: TRBJ2-7
CDR3 length: 14
D gene: NA
clone size: NA

CDR3 DNA: TGTGCCAGCAGCCCAGGACTCCCGGTCCTCCAAGAGACCCAGTACTTC
CDR3 protein: CASSPGLPVLQETQYF
V gene: TRBV3-1/TRBV3-2
J gene: TRBJ2-5
CDR3 length: 16
D gene: NA
clone size: NA

CDR3 DNA: TGTGCCAGCAGCCCCGGGACAGGGTCCTACAATGAGCAGTTCTTC
CDR3 protein: CASSPGTGSYNEQFF
V gene: TRBV6-4
J gene: TRBJ2-1
CDR3 length: 15
D gene: TRBD1
clone size: NA

CDR3 DNA: TGTGCCAGCAGCTTCGGGGGGGCCCAAGAGACCCAGTACTTC
CDR3 protein: CASSFGGAQETQYF
V gene: TRBV7-9
J gene: TRBJ2-5
CDR3 length: 14
D gene: TRBD2
clone size: NA

CDR3 DNA: TGTGCCAGCAGCACAGGGGTGGTTAATGAAAAACTGTTTTTT
CDR3 protein: CASSTGVVNEKLFF
V gene: TRBV7-8
J gene: TRBJ1-4
CDR3 length: 14
D gene: TRBD1
clone size: NA

CDR3 DNA: TGTGCCAGTAGTATCCGGGGGGCGCGAAACACTGAAGCTTTCTTT
CDR3 protein: CASSIRGARNTEAFF
V gene: TRBV19
J gene: TRBJ1-1
CDR3 length: 15
D gene: NA
clone size: NA

CDR3 DNA: TGTGCCAGCAGCCAAGATCCGTCGGGGGGGGAGACCCAGTACTTC
CDR3 protein: CASSQDPSGGETQYF
V gene: TRBV4-2
J gene: TRBJ2-5
CDR3 length: 15
D gene: TRBD2
clone size: NA

CDR3 DNA: TGTGCCAGCAGCAAAGCGGAGGGGCGGGACATTCAGTACTTC
CDR3 protein: CASSKAEGRDIQYF
V gene: TRBV21-1
J gene: TRBJ2-4
CDR3 length: 14
D gene: NA
clone size: NA

CDR3 DNA: TGTGCCAGCACCATAACGACAGGGATAGAGTATGGCTACACCTTC
CDR3 protein: CASTITTGIEYGYTF
V gene: TRBV2
J gene: TRBJ1-2
CDR3 length: 15
D gene: TRBD1
clone size: NA

CDR3 DNA: TGTGCCAGTAGTCCTCGGGACAGGGTAGGTGGCTACACCTTC
CDR3 protein: CASSPRDRVGGYTF
V gene: TRBV19
J gene: TRBJ1-2
CDR3 length: 14
D gene: TRBD1
clone size: NA

CDR3 DNA: TGTGCCAGCAGCCCCCCAGGTACCTCAAGCACAGATACGCAGTATTTT
CDR3 protein: CASSPPGTSSTDTQYF
V gene: TRBV5-5
J gene: TRBJ2-3
CDR3 length: 16
D gene: NA
clone size: NA

CDR3 DNA: TGTGCCTGGAGAGACCTGGGGGGTAACACCGGGGAGCTGTTTTTT
CDR3 protein: CAWRDLGGNTGELFF
V gene: TRBV30
J gene: TRBJ2-2
CDR3 length: 15
D gene: NA
clone size: NA

CDR3 DNA: TGTGCCAGCAGCCAGGGGACAAGTTACGAGCAGTACTTC
CDR3 protein: CASSQGTSYEQYF
V gene: TRBV4-2
J gene: TRBJ2-7
CDR3 length: 13
D gene: NA
clone size: once

CDR3 DNA: TGCAGCGTTGACGTTAGCGGCTCCCCCACCGGGGAGCTGTTTTTT
CDR3 protein: CSVDVSGSPTGELFF
V gene: TRBV29-1
J gene: TRBJ2-2
CDR3 length: 15
D gene: NA
clone size: NA

CDR3 DNA: TGTGCCAGCAGCTTAGCCGGGATGTACACTGAAGCTTTCTTT
CDR3 protein: CASSLAGMYTEAFF
V gene: TRBV11-2
J gene: TRBJ1-1
CDR3 length: 14
D gene: NA
clone size: NA

CDR3 DNA: TGTGCCAGCAGCTTCCAAGGGACAGCTAGCAATCAGCCCCAGCATTTT
CDR3 protein: CASSFQGTASNQPQHF
V gene: TRBV7-2
J gene: TRBJ1-5
CDR3 length: 16
D gene: TRBD1
clone size: few

CDR3 DNA: TGTGCCAGCAGTTACAGGGAGAACACTGAAGCTTTCTTT
CDR3 protein: CASSYRENTEAFF
V gene: TRBV12-3/TRBV12-4
J gene: TRBJ1-1
CDR3 length: 13
D gene: NA
clone size: NA

CDR3 DNA: TGTGCCAGCAGCTTAGATACAGGAATGAACACTGAAGCTTTCTTT
CDR3 protein: CASSLDTGMNTEAFF
V gene: TRBV7-9
J gene: TRBJ1-1
CDR3 length: 15
D gene: NA
clone size: NA

CDR3 DNA: TGTGCCAGCAGCCAAGATAGGGGTAGCCCACGGGAGACCCAGTACTTC
CDR3 protein: CASSQDRGSPRETQYF
V gene: TRBV3-1/TRBV3-2
J gene: TRBJ2-5
CDR3 length: 16
D gene: NA
clone size: NA

CDR3 DNA: TGCAGTGCTAGTTTGGCGGGGGAAACAGATACGCAGTATTTT
CDR3 protein: CSASLAGETDTQYF
V gene: TRBV20-1
J gene: TRBJ2-3
CDR3 length: 14
D gene: TRBD2
clone size: NA

CDR3 DNA: TGTGCCAGCAGCCAAGGACAGGGGGCATATCGGGGCTACACCTTC
CDR3 protein: CASSQGQGAYRGYTF
V gene: TRBV14
J gene: TRBJ1-2
CDR3 length: 15
D gene: TRBD1
clone size: few

CDR3 DNA: TGTGCCAGCGACCGGGACAGGGAAAACACTGAAGCTTTCTTT
CDR3 protein: CASDRDRENTEAFF
V gene: TRBV6-5
J gene: TRBJ1-1
CDR3 length: 14
D gene: TRBD1
clone size: NA

CDR3 DNA: TGTGCCAGTAGTATCCGTCACGGGGTGAACTATGGCTACACCTTC
CDR3 protein: CASSIRHGVNYGYTF
V gene: TRBV19
J gene: TRBJ1-2
CDR3 length: 15
D gene: NA
clone size: NA

CDR3 DNA: TGTGCCAGCAGCTTGACTAGCGGGGGGCCCTCCTACAATGAGCAGTTCTTC
CDR3 protein: CASSLTSGGPSYNEQFF
V gene: TRBV7-2
J gene: TRBJ2-1
CDR3 length: 17
D gene: TRBD2
clone size: NA

CDR3 DNA: TGTGCCAGCAGCTTAAGGCAGGGAACCTACAATGAGCAGTTCTTC
CDR3 protein: CASSLRQGTYNEQFF
V gene: TRBV3-1/TRBV3-2
J gene: TRBJ2-1
CDR3 length: 15
D gene: NA
clone size: NA

CDR3 DNA: TGCGCCAGCAGCTGGAGGGACAGTTCGAACACTGAAGCTTTCTTT
CDR3 protein: CASSWRDSSNTEAFF
V gene: TRBV4-1
J gene: TRBJ1-1
CDR3 length: 15
D gene: TRBD1
clone size: few